One sample yielded the 18 T cell receptor beta chains listed below, sequenced in a study (dated by TCRdb to 2012 to 2014). The sequencer listed for this sample is Illumina Genome Analyzer IIx. TCRdb reworked the public reads: Q25 trimming with fastp, MiXCR clone assembly, productive beta chains retained. Under each unique CDR3 protein, matching rows form one entry showing the most common genes and DNA. This sample holds about 7,100 distinct CDR3 sequences; more than 25% were observed only once. The top ten hold approximately 23% of the sample. The sequenced sample consisted of blood. The receptors stem from a human donor.

Worth noting for this clonotype: With a much larger clone just one base away, this may be a read error. This chain connects TRBV9 to TRBJ1-1; no firm D call. The CDR3 has 15 amino acids. V was trimmed by 3 bases and J by 1 base, leaving 13 bases between them. From germline, CDR1 is SGDLS and CDR2 YYNGEE. DNA for the CDR3: TGTGCCAGCAGCGAAGCGGCAACGGCGAACACTGAAGCTTTCTTT. Amino acid sequence: CASSEAATANTEAFF.

In this sample, this clonotype turned up a few times. A clone one base away is much larger, so this may be a read error. The gene calls are TRBV5-1 and TRBJ2-5; 11 bases agree with TRBD2. This CDR3 spans 15 amino acids. Losses at the gene ends were 5 bases for V and 11 bases for J; bases not matched to a gene: 14. The V gene's germline CDR1 is SGHRS and CDR2 YFSETQ. Here the CDR3 DNA reads TGCGCCAGCAGATCTACTAGCGGGAGTGGTAATGAGCAGTACTTC. As protein: CASRSTSGSGNEQYF.

This chain joins TRBV29-1 and TRBJ2-5; D gene uncertain. Looked up from germline, CDR1 is SQVTM and CDR2 is ANQGSEA. The V gene lost 4 bases and the J gene lost 5 bases, with 14 bases spanning the gap. CDR3 length equals 13 residues. This CDR3 reads CSVGVQLGETQYF. The CDR3 DNA is TGCAGCGTTGGGGTACAGTTAGGGGAGACCCAGTACTTC.

This clonotype has a handful of counts. This chain joins TRBV27 and TRBJ2-5, with 10 bases matching TRBD2. V lost 4 bases and J lost 5; bases outside the gene matches: 7. The CDR3 is 15 amino acids. The V gene's germline CDR1 is MNHEY and CDR2 SMNVEV (reference sequence). This chain's CDR3 is CASSSISGREETQYF. The DNA for the CDR3 is TGTGCCAGCAGTTCGATAAGCGGGAGGGAGGAGACCCAGTACTTC.

This clonotype was observed many times. The chain is built from TRBV18 and TRBJ1-5; perhaps TRBD1 as D (5 bases). The germline gives CDR1 KGHSH, CDR2 LQKENI. Trimming removed 3 bases at V and 2 bases at J, with 5 bases between. The CDR3 is made up of 13 amino acids. CDR3 region: CASSPGGNQPQHF. CDR3 sequence (DNA): TGTGCCAGCTCACCGGGGGGCAATCAGCCCCAGCATTTT.

Comment on this clonotype: This may be a read error, as it is one base from a much larger clone. The chain is built from TRBV4-2 and TRBJ2-7, with D perhaps matching TRBD2 (6 bases). The V gene lost 4 bases and the J gene lost 7 bases, with 20 bases spanning the gap. The germline gives CDR1 LGHNA, CDR2 YNFKEQ. This CDR3 has 15 amino acids. This chain's CDR3 is CASSLQTGVEGEQYF. CDR3 sequence (DNA): TGTGCCAGCAGCCTTCAGACGGGGGTTGAGGGGGAGCAGTACTTC.

Notes on this clonotype: Since the CDR3 does not end with the conserved phenylalanine or tryptophan, this likely comes from a read error. The limits of the CDR3 on the DNA are not certain, so only TCRdb's listed CDR3 is given. The gene calls are TRBV29-1 and TRBJ1-3. Both ends counted, the CDR3 spans 8 residues. Germline V lookup: CDR1 SQVTM, CDR2 ANQGSEA. CDR3 residues: CSVEKRDP.

This clonotype has just one count. Relative to the germline gene, one junction end is altered; a read error may explain this. The chain couples TRBV7-6 to TRBJ2-3, with 8 bases aligning to TRBD2. Germline V lookup: CDR1 SGHVS, CDR2 FNYEAQ. The length of the CDR3 is 14 residues. As DNA, the CDR3 is TGTGCTAGCAGCTTAGCGGGGTTATACAATGAGCAGTATTTT. It specifies CASSLAGLYNEQYF.

This clonotype is labeled as medium-sized. This chain uses TRBV7-3 with TRBJ2-3; D is unresolved. Germline V gene data show CDR1 as SGHTA and CDR2 as FQGTGA. The CDR3 runs 15 residues. V was trimmed by 5 bases and J by 2 bases, leaving 14 bases between them. In nucleotides, the CDR3 is TGTGCCAGCAGCCTCGGTCCGTTTTCCACAGATACGCAGTATTTT. Its translation: CASSLGPFSTDTQYF. The full variable domain, with the rest looked up from reference TRBV7-3 and TRBJ2-3, is GAGVSQTPSNKVTEKGKYVELRCDPISGHTALYWYRQSLGQGPEFLIYFQGTGAADDSGLPNDRFFAVRPEGSVSTLKIQRTERGDSAVYLCASSLGPFSTDTQYFGPGTRLTVL.

In this sample, this clonotype is medium-sized (0.01 to 0.1%). The chain combines TRBV30 with TRBJ2-3; 10 bases align to TRBD2. The CDR3 runs 16 residues. The junction had 8 bases not matched to a gene; V was cut back by 2 bases and J by 3 bases. Per the germline V gene, CDR1 is GTSNPN and CDR2 is SVGIG (reference sequence). For the CDR3, the DNA is TGTGCCTGGAGTAAAGCTAGCGGGAGTACTACAGATACGCAGTATTTT. Its protein product is CAWSKASGSTTDTQYF.

This chain links TRBV18 with TRBJ1-5; D ambiguous. The CDR3 consists of 14 residues. V was pared by 3 bases and J by 1 base, with 7 bases between. Germline V gene sequence: CDR1 KGHSH, CDR2 LQKENI. Here the CDR3 DNA reads TGTGCCAGCTCACCCCCGTGGAGCAATCAGCCCCAGCATTTT. Translating it yields CASSPPWSNQPQHF.

By frequency in the sample, this clonotype is medium-sized (0.01 to 0.1%). The chain joins TRBV6-5 to TRBJ1-2; tentatively, D is TRBD1 (5 bases). This CDR3 is built from 12 residues. Germline CDR1 MNHEY, CDR2 SVGAGI. As DNA, the CDR3 is TGTGCTTCAGGGAGAGTTAACTATGGCTACACCTTC. Its protein product is CASGRVNYGYTF.

The gene calls are TRBV29-1 and TRBJ1-1; TRBD1 matches at 8 bases. V dropped 3 bases and J dropped 2; count of bases not matched to a gene: 8. Germline V gene data show CDR1 as SQVTM and CDR2 as ANQGSEA. CDR3 length: 15 residues. CDR3 coding DNA: TGCAGCGTTGACAGGACAGGGATTGTTAACACTGAAGCTTTCTTT. It is translated as CSVDRTGIVNTEAFF.

By share, this clonotype counts as medium-sized (0.01 to 0.1%). The chain is built from TRBV18 and TRBJ2-2, with 8 bases identical to TRBD1. The CDR3 has 17 residues. The germline V gene has CDR1 KGHSH and CDR2 LQKENI. After removal of 3 bases from V and 4 bases from J, the junction contained 10 bases not matched to a gene. The CDR3: CASSPTVGQGVTGELFF. The CDR3 bases are TGTGCCAGCTCACCCACAGTTGGACAGGGAGTCACCGGGGAGCTGTTTTTT.

This clonotype is labeled as medium-sized. This chain links TRBV30 with TRBJ2-7, with a possible D match to TRBD2 (5 bases). Germline assignment: CDR1 GTSNPN and CDR2 SVGIG (reference sequence). V lost 0 bases and J lost 2, with 11 bases in between. CDR3 size: 14 residues. CDR3 sequence (DNA): TGTGCCTGGAGTGTACGAAGGGAGCCCTACGAGCAGTACTTC. This translates into CAWSVRREPYEQYF.

The chain is built from TRBV14 and TRBJ1-2; D not certain. Germline V gene lookup returns CDR1 SGHDN and CDR2 FVKESK. The CDR3 has 12 amino acids. The V and J ends lost 4 bases and 4 bases respectively, with 7 bases between them. The CDR3 DNA sequence: TGTGCCAGCAGCCGCCGGGGCTATGGCTACACCTTC. Translation: CASSRRGYGYTF.

For this clonotype: It may be a read error: a sequence one base away is much more abundant. The CDR3 reads CASITGGSNEQYF. CDR3 nucleotide sequence: TGTGCCAGCATTACAGGGGGCTCAAACGAGCAGTACTTC. V usage is TRBV28 and J usage is TRBJ2-7; TRBD1 matches 9 bases. From germline, CDR1 is MDHEN and CDR2 SYDVKM. J lost 5 bases, V lost 7 bases, and 6 bases had no gene match. The length of the CDR3 is 13 residues. Full variable domain (remainder filled in from reference TRBV28 and TRBJ2-7): DVKVTQSSRYLVKRTGEKVFLECVQDMDHENMFWYRQDPGLGLRLIYFSYDVKMKEKGDIPEGYSVSREKKERFSLILESASTNQTSMYLCASITGGSNEQYFGPGTRLTVT.

By sample share, this clonotype is medium-sized. The chain is built from TRBV4-2 and TRBJ2-7, with 7 bases matching TRBD2. The CDR3 contains 16 residues. CDR1 is LGHNA, CDR2 YNFKEQ, per germline. The V segment lost 0 bases and the J segment 1 base; nucleotides outside the gene matches: 6. The CDR3 region has the DNA TGTGCCAGCAGCCAAGATGGGGCTAGCGGTTCCTACGAGCAGTACTTC. Translation: CASSQDGASGSYEQYF.